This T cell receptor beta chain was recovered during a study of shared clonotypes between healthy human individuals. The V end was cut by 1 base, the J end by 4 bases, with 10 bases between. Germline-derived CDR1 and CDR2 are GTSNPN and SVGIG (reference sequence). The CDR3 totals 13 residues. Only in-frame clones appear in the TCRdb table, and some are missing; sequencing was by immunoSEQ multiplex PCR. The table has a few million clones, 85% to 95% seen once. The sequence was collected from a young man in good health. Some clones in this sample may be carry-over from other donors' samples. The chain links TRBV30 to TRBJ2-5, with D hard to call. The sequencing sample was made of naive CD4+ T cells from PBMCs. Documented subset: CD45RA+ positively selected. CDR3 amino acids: CAWSGPHPETQYF. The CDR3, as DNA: TGTGCCTGGAGTGGGCCCCACCCAGAGACCCAGTACTTC.